One TCR beta chain is described in this entry. Sequencing was performed with immunoSEQ multiplex PCR; in TCRdb, only in-frame clones are kept and a portion is missing. The sample shows a few hundred thousand clones, roughly nine tenths of them seen only once. This sample stems from a study of blood T cell repertoires in COVID-19. Overall study context: Acute and convalescent COVID-19 specimens originated in the United States, Italy and Spain.

The J segment lost 2 bases and the V segment lost 0 bases, leaving 3 bases of the junction unmatched. CDR1 SGHRS and CDR2 YFSETQ come from the germline V gene. The CDR3 has 16 amino acids. The sample taken for sequencing was PBMCs or T cells enriched from blood (not recorded which). The V and J genes are TRBV5-1 and TRBJ2-5; 11 bases fit TRBD2. This TCR was recovered from a woman aged 25 to 45 who had recovered from COVID-19. DNA for the CDR3: TGCGCCAGCAGCTTGGAAGGGACTAGCGGACAAGAGACCCAGTACTTC. Translation: CASSLEGTSGQETQYF.